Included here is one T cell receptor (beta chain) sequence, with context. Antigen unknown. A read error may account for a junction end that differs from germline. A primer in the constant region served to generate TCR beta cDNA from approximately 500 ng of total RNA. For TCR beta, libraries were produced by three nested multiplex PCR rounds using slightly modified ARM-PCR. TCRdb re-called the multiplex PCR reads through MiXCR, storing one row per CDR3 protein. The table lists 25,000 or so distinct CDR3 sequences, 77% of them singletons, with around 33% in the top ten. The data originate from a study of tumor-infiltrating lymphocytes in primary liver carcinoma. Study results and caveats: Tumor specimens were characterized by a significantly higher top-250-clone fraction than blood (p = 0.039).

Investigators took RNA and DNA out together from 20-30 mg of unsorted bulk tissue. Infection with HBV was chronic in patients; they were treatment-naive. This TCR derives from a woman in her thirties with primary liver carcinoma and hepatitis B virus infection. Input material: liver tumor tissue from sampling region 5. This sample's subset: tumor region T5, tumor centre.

This CDR3 is CASSHKELVNGQFF. The CDR3 DNA reads TGCGCCAGCAGCCACAAGGAGTTGGTCAATGGGCAGTTCTTC. The chain uses TRBV4-3 and TRBJ2-1; D not resolved. The CDR3 loop spans 14 amino acids. Germline values: CDR1 LGHNA, CDR2 YSLEER.